Listed below are T cell receptor beta chains from one sample, sequenced in a study of shared clonotypes between healthy human individuals. Generated by immunoSEQ multiplex PCR, the TCRdb table keeps only in-frame clones and is missing some. The table lists 560,000 or so clones, 90% to 97% of them singletons. Sequencing used naive CD8+ T cells sorted from blood. The receptors here all came from a woman aged 30 to 39 in good health. Each CDR3 is given with its conserved first and last residue. A D gene is named only where the DNA matches it firmly. Clone size is given for some rows only: seen once, a few or many times, or a class if the clone is expanded.

v_gene	j_gene	d_gene	abundance	CDR3nt	CDR3aa
TRBV5-1	TRBJ2-3	TRBD2	-	TGCGCCAGCAGGACTGGGACTAGCGGGAGAGCAGATACGCAGTATTTT	CASRTGTSGRADTQYF
TRBV11-2	TRBJ2-1	-	-	TGTGCCAGCAGCTTACGCTTCTTCGGGCATAGCTCCTACAATGAGCAGTTCTTC	CASSLRFFGHSSYNEQFF
TRBV27	TRBJ2-7	TRBD1	-	TGTGCCAGCTTCGGGACAGGAAGCTCCTACGAGCAGTACTTC	CASFGTGSSYEQYF
TRBV27	TRBJ2-6	-	-	TGTGCCAGCAGTCCCTACCACAGCGATATCTCTGGGGCCAACGTCCTGACTTTC	CASSPYHSDISGANVLTF
TRBV7-3	TRBJ2-3	-	-	TGTGCCAGCAGCGCACCGACTAGTTCTAGCACAGATACGCAGTATTTT	CASSAPTSSSTDTQYF
TRBV30	TRBJ1-4	-	-	TGTGCCTGGAGTGTAGGGGTGGGTAAAGAAGAAAAACTGTTTTTT	CAWSVGVGKEEKLFF
TRBV19	TRBJ2-3	-	-	TGTGCCAGTAGTATGGGTCCGGGAACAGATACGCAGTATTTT	CASSMGPGTDTQYF
TRBV7-2	TRBJ2-1	TRBD2	-	TGTGCCAGCAGCTTGACTAGCGGGAGGTTGGATGAGCAGTTCTTC	CASSLTSGRLDEQFF
TRBV5-8	TRBJ2-7	TRBD2	-	TGTGCCAGCAGCTTGTGGGGGGGGAGCTCCTACGAGCAGTACTTC	CASSLWGGSSYEQYF
TRBV9	TRBJ2-5	TRBD2	-	TGTGCCAGCAGCGGACTAGCGGGAGGGGGAACCACTCAAGAGACCCAGTACTTC	CASSGLAGGGTTQETQYF
TRBV7-9	TRBJ1-1	-	-	TGTGCCAGCAGCTTAGGTTTCGCAGAAGCTTTCTTT	CASSLGFAEAFF
TRBV9	TRBJ1-2	TRBD1	once	TGTGCCAGCAGCCCACGATGGACAGGCTCAGTCTATGGCTACACCTTC	CASSPRWTGSVYGYTF
TRBV9	TRBJ2-7	-	-	TGTGCCAGCAGCGTTAGGGACTCCCCCTACGAGCAGTACTTC	CASSVRDSPYEQYF